The T cell receptor (beta chain) described here comes from a study of T-cell reconstitution after alpha-beta-depleted transplantation in children. Study observations and caveats: Reportedly, only several hundred clones from non-depleted graft cells drove alpha-beta T-cell counts at about two months. T cells produced anew were the main source of T-cell counts and diversity one year after transplant.

This clonotype was seen many times. What it binds is not known. Unique molecular identifiers featured in how the TCRbeta library was prepared. TCRdb ran MiXCR on the PCR reads and lists one entry per CDR3 protein. In the table there are 440,000 or so distinct CDR3 sequences, 43% of which are singletons. J was trimmed by 2 bases and V by 6 bases; bases with no gene match: 3. CDR3 length: 15 residues. Germline lookup yields CDR1 MNHEY and CDR2 SVGAGI. This TCR came from a girl aged 2-10 years with aplastic anemia, due to receive a stem cell transplant. J is TRBJ2-5 and V is TRBV6-5, with 13 bases identical to TRBD2. The sample was PBMCs, taken before TCRalphabeta/CD19-depleted stem cell transplant. The CDR3 DNA is TGTGCCAGCAGCCGGGGACTAGCGGGACAAGAGACCCAGTACTTC. It yields the protein CASSRGLAGQETQYF.